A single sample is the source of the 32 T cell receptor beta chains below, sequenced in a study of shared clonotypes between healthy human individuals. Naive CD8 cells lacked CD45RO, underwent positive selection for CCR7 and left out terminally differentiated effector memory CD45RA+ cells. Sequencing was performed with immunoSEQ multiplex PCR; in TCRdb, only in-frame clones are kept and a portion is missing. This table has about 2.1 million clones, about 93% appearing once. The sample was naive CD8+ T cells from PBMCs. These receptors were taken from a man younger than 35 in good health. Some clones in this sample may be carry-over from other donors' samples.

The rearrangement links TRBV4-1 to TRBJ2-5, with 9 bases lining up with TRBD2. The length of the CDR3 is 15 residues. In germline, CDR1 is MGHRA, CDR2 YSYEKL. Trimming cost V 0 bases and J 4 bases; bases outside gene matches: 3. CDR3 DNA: TGCGCCAGCAGCCAAGATCCGCGGGAGGGAGAGACCCAGTACTTC. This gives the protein CASSQDPREGETQYF.

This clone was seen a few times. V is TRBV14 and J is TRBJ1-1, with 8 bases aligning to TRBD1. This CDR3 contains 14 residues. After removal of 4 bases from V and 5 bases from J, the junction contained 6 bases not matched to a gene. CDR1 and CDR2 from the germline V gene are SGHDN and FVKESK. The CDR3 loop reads CASSRRQGYTEAFF. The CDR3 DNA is TGTGCCAGCAGCCGAAGACAGGGGTATACTGAAGCTTTCTTT.

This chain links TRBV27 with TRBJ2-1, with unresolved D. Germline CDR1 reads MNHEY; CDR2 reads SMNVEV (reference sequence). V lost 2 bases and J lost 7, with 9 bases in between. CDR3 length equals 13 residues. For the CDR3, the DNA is TGTGCCAGCAGTTTAAGTGAGCGAAATGAGCAGTTCTTC. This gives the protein CASSLSERNEQFF.

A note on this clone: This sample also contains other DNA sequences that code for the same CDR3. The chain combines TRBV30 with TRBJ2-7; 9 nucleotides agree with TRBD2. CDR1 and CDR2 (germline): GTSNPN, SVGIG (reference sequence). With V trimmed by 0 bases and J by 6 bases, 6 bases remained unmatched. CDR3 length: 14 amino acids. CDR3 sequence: CAWSVRGGRVEQYF. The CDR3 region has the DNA TGTGCCTGGAGTGTGAGGGGCGGGAGGGTCGAGCAGTACTTC. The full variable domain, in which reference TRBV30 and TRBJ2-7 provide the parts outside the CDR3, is SQTIHQWPATLVQPVGSPLSLECTVEGTSNPNLYWYRQAAGRGLQLLFYSVGIGQISSEVPQNLSASRPQDRQFILSSKKLLLSDSGFYLCAWSVRGGRVEQYFGPGTRLTVT.

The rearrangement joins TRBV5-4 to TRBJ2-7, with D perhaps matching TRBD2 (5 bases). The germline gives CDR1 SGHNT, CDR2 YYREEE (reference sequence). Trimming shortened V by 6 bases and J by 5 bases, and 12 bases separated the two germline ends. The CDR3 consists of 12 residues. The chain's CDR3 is CASTSMRDEQYF. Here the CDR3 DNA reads TGTGCCAGCACTTCCATGCGGGACGAGCAGTACTTC. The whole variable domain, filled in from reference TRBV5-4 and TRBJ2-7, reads ETGVTQSPTHLIKTRGQQVTLRCSSQSGHNTVSWYQQALGQGPQFIFQYYREEENGRGNFPPRFSGLQFPNYSSELNVNALELDDSALYLCASTSMRDEQYFGPGTRLTVT.

CDR3 protein: CAWSEGRLNTEAFF. Written as DNA, the CDR3 is TGTGCCTGGAGTGAAGGCCGTCTGAACACTGAAGCTTTCTTT. The chain couples TRBV30 to TRBJ1-1; D remains unclear. Per germline, CDR1 GTSNPN and CDR2 SVGIG (reference sequence). The CDR3 contains 14 residues. The ends were cut back, 1 base at V and 0 bases at J, with 9 bases in the middle.

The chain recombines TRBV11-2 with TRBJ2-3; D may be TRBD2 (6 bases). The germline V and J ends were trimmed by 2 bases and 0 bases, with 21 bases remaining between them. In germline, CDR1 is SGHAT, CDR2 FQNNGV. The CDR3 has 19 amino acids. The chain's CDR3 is CASSLFPDGGARSTDTQYF. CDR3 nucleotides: TGTGCCAGCAGCTTATTCCCCGACGGCGGGGCCCGTAGCACAGATACGCAGTATTTT. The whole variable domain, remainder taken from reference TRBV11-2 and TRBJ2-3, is EAGVAQSPRYKIIEKRQSVAFWCNPISGHATLYWYQQILGQGPKLLIQFQNNGVVDDSQLPKDRFSAERLKGVDSTLKIQPAKLEDSAVYLCASSLFPDGGARSTDTQYFGPGTRLTVL.

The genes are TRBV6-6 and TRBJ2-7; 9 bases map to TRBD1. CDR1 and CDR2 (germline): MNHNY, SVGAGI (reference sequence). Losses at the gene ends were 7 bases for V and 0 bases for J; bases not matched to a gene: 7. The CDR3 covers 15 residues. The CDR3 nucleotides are TGTGCCAGCACCAACCCGGGACAGGGCTCCTACGAGCAGTACTTC. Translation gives CASTNPGQGSYEQYF.

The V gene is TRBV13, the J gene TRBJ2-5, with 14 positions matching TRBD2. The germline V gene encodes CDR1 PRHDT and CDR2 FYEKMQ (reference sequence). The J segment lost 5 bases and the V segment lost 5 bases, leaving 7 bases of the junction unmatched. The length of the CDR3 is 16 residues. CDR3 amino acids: CASSPGLAGALETQYF. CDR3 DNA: TGTGCCAGCAGCCCGGGACTAGCGGGAGCCTTGGAGACCCAGTACTTC.

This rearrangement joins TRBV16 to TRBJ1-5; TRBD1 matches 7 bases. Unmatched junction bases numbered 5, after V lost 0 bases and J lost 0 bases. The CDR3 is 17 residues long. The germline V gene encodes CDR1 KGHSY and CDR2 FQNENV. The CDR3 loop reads CASSQSGQQYSNQPQHF. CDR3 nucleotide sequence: TGTGCCAGCAGCCAATCGGGACAGCAATATAGCAATCAGCCCCAGCATTTT. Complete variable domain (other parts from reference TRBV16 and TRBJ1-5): GEEVAQTPKHLVRGEGQKAKLYCAPIKGHSYVFWYQQVLKNEFKFLISFQNENVFDETGMPKERFSAKCLPNSPCSLEIQATKLEDSAVYFCASSQSGQQYSNQPQHFGDGTRLSIL.

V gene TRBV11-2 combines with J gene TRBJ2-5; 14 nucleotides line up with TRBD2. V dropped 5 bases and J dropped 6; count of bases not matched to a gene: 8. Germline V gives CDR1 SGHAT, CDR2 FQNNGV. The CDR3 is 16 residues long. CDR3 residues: CASSGTSGRGSKTQYF. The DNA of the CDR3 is TGTGCCAGCAGCGGGACTAGCGGGAGAGGGTCGAAGACCCAGTACTTC. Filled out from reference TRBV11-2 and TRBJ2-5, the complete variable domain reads EAGVAQSPRYKIIEKRQSVAFWCNPISGHATLYWYQQILGQGPKLLIQFQNNGVVDDSQLPKDRFSAERLKGVDSTLKIQPAKLEDSAVYLCASSGTSGRGSKTQYFGPGTRLLVL.

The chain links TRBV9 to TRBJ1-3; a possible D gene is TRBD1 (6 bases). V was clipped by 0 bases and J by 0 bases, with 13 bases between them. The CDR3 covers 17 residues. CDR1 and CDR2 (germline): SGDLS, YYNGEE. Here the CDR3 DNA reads TGTGCCAGCAGCGTAGAGGTAGGGGGGATCTCTGGAAACACCATATATTTT. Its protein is CASSVEVGGISGNTIYF.

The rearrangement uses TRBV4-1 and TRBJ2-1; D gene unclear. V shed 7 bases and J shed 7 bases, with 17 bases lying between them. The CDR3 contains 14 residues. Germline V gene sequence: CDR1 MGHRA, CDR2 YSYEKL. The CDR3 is CASNQPQMGNEQFF. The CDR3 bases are TGCGCCAGCAATCAGCCCCAGATGGGAAATGAGCAGTTCTTC.

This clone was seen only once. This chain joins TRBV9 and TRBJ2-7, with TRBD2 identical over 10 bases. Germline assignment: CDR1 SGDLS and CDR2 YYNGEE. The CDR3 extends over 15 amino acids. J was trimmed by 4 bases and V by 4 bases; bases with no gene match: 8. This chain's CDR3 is CASSPLPSGRYEQYF. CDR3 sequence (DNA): TGTGCCAGCAGCCCCCTCCCTAGCGGGAGATACGAGCAGTACTTC. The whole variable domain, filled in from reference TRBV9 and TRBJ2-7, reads DSGVTQTPKHLITATGQRVTLRCSPRSGDLSVYWYQQSLDQGLQFLIQYYNGEERAKGNILERFSAQQFPDLHSELNLSSLELGDSALYFCASSPLPSGRYEQYFGPGTRLTVT.

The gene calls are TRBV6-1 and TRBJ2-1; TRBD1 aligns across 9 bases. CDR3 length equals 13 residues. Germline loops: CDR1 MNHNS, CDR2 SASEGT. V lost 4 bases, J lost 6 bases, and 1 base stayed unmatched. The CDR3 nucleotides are TGTGCCAGCAGTGTGGGACAGGGCAATGAGCAGTTCTTC. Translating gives CASSVGQGNEQFF.

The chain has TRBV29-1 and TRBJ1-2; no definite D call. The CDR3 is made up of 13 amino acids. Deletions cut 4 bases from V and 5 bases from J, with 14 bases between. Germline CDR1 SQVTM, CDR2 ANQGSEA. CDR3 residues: CSVVFRTGYGYTF. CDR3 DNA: TGCAGCGTTGTATTTCGGACGGGGTATGGCTACACCTTC.

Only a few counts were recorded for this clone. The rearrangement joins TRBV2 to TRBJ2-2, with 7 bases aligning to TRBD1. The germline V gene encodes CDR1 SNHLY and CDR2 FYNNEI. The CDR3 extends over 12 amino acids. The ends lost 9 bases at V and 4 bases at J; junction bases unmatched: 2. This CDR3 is CARRQGTGELFF. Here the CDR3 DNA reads TGTGCCAGAAGACAGGGCACCGGGGAGCTGTTTTTT. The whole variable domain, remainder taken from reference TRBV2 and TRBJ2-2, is EPEVTQTPSHQVTQMGQEVILRCVPISNHLYFYWYRQILGQKVEFLVSFYNNEISEKSEIFDDQFSVERPDGSNFTLKIRSTKLEDSAMYFCARRQGTGELFFGEGSRLTVL.

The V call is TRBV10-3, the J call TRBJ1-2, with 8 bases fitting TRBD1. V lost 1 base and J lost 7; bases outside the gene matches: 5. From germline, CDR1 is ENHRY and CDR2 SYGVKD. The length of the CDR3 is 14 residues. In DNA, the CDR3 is TGTGCCATCAGTGAGTTCGGACAGGGAGGTGGCTACACCTTC. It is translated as CAISEFGQGGGYTF.

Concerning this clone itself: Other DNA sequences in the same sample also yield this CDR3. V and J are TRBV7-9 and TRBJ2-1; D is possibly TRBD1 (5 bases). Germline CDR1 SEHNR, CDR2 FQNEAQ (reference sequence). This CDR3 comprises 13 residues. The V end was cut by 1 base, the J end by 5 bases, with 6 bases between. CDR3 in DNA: TGTGCCAGCAGCTTAGACAGGAACAATGAGCAGTTCTTC. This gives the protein CASSLDRNNEQFF. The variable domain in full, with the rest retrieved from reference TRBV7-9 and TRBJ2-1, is DTGVSQNPRHKITKRGQNVTFRCDPISEHNRLYWYRQTLGQGPEFLTYFQNEAQLEKSRLLSDRFSAERPKGSFSTLEIQRTEQGDSAMYLCASSLDRNNEQFFGPGTRLTVL.

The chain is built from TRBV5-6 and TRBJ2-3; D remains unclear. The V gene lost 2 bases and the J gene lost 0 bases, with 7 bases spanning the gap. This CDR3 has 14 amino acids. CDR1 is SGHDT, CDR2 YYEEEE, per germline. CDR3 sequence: CASSFRTSTDTQYF. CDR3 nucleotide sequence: TGTGCCAGCAGCTTCCGAACTAGCACAGATACGCAGTATTTT.

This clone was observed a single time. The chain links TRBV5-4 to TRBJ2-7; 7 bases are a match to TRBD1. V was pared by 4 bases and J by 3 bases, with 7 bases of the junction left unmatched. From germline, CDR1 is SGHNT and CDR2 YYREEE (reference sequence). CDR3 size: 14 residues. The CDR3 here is CASSLRDSLYEQYF. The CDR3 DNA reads TGTGCCAGCAGCCTCCGGGACAGCCTCTACGAGCAGTACTTC.

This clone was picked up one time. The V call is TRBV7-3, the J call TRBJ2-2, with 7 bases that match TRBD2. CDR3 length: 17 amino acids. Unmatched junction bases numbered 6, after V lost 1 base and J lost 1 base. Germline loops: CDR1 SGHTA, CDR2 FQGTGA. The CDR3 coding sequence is TGTGCCAGCAGCTTAAATTCCGGGACTAAGAACACCGGGGAGCTGTTTTTT. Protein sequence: CASSLNSGTKNTGELFF.

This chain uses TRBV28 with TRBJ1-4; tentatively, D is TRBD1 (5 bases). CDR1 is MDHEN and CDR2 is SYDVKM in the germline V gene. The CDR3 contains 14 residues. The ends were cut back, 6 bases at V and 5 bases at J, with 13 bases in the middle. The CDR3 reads CASRLQDINEKLFF. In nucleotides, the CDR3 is TGTGCCAGCAGGCTGCAGGACATAAATGAAAAACTGTTTTTT.

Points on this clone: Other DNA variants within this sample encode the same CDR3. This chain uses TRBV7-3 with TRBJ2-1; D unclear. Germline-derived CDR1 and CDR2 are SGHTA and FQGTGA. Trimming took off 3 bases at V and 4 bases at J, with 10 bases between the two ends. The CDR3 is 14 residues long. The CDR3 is CASSLGTGYNEQFF. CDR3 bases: TGTGCCAGCAGCTTGGGAACCGGGTACAATGAGCAGTTCTTC.

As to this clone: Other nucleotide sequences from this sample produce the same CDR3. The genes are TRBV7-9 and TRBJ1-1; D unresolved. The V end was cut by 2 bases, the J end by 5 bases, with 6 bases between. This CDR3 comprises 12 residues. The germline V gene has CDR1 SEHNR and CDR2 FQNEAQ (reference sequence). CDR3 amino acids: CASSLSGTEAFF. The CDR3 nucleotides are TGTGCCAGCAGCTTAAGCGGGACTGAAGCTTTCTTT.

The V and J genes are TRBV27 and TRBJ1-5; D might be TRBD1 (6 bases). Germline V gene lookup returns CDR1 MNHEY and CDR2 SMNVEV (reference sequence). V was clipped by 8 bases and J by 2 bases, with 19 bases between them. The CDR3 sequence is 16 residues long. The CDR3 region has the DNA TGTGCCAGCCCCCCGCCGGGGGGGCTCCGCAATCAGCCCCAGCATTTT. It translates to CASPPPGGLRNQPQHF.

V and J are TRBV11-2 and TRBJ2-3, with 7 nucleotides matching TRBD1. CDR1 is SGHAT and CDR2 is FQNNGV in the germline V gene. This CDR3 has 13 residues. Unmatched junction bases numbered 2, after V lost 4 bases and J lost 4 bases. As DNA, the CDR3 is TGTGCCAGCAGCTACGACAGGGCAGATACGCAGTATTTT. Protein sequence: CASSYDRADTQYF.

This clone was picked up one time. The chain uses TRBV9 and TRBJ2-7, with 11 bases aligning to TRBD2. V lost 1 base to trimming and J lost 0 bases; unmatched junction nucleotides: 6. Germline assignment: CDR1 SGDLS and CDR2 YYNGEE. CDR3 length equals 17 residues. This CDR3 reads CASSVPPLAGVSYEQYF. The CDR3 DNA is TGTGCCAGCAGCGTACCTCCACTAGCGGGAGTCTCCTACGAGCAGTACTTC.

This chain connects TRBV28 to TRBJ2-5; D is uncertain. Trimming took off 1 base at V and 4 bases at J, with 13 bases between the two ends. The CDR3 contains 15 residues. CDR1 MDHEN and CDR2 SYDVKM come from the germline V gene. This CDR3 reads CASSLFGQPGETQYF. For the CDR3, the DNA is TGTGCCAGCAGTTTATTCGGTCAACCGGGAGAGACCCAGTACTTC.

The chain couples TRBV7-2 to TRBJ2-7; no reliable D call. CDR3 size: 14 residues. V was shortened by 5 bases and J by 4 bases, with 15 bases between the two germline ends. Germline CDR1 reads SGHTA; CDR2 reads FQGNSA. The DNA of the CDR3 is TGTGCCAGCAGCGGTACAGCGACTCAGTACGAGCAGTACTTC. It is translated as CASSGTATQYEQYF.

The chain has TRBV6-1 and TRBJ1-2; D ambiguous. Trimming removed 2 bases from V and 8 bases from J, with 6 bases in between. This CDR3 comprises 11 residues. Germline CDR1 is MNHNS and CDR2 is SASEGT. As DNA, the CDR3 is TGTGCCAGCAGTGAAAGTCAGGGCTACACCTTC. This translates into CASSESQGYTF.

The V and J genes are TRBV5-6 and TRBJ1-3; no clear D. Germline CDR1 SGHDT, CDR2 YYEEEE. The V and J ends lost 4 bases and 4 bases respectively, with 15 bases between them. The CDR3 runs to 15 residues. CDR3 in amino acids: CASSLQEALGNTIYF. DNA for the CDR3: TGTGCCAGCAGCCTCCAGGAAGCGTTGGGAAACACCATATATTTT.